One and the same sample provided the 13 T cell receptor beta chains below, sequenced in a study of cytomegalovirus exposure and HLA in healthy donors. Primers included in the PCR were 60 Vbeta and 13 Jbeta primers. Only in-frame clones appear in the TCRdb table, and some are missing; sequencing was by immunoSEQ multiplex PCR. Of 130,000 or so clones listed, 6.5% to 9.5% were seen once; the top ten hold 5.5% to 7.5%. Sample: PBMCs. All receptors derive from a woman between 40 and 55 years old in good health and CMV-seropositive.

This clone has only a few counts. V usage is TRBV10-3 and J usage is TRBJ2-7, with D perhaps TRBD1 (6 bases). This CDR3 region has 12 residues. V gave up 3 bases and J gave up 5 bases, with 8 bases separating them. Looked up from germline, CDR1 is ENHRY and CDR2 is SYGVKD. This chain's CDR3 is CAISDRGNEQYF. CDR3 nucleotides: TGTGCCATCAGTGACAGGGGAAACGAGCAGTACTTC.

The rearrangement uses TRBV11-2 and TRBJ2-7, with D perhaps matching TRBD2 (7 bases). Germline V gene sequence: CDR1 SGHAT, CDR2 FQNNGV. CDR3 length: 16 amino acids. Between the trimmed V and J ends, which lost 5 bases and 4 bases, there was a span of 21 bases. The chain's CDR3 is CASSPELRGGRYEQYF. CDR3 nucleotides: TGTGCCAGCAGCCCGGAGCTGAGGGGGGGCAGATACGAGCAGTACTTC.

This clone was picked up a small number of times. The rearrangement uses TRBV12-5 and TRBJ1-5; TRBD1 is a possible D gene (5 bases). V gave up 4 bases and J gave up 7 bases, with 8 bases separating them. CDR3 length equals 12 residues. Germline V gives CDR1 LGHNT, CDR2 FRNRAP. The CDR3 sequence: CASGYGGQPQHF. The CDR3 DNA follows: TGTGCTAGTGGTTACGGGGGGCAGCCCCAGCATTTT.

This clone occurred a few times. J is TRBJ2-7 and V is TRBV6-5; D is possibly TRBD1 (6 bases). CDR1 and CDR2 (germline): MNHEY, SVGAGI. V was cut by 6 bases and J by 0 bases, with 12 bases left in between. This CDR3 has 14 amino acids. The chain's CDR3 is CASSRQAYSYEQYF. CDR3 bases: TGTGCCAGCAGCAGACAGGCGTACTCCTACGAGCAGTACTTC.

The chain is built from TRBV6-9 and TRBJ1-4, with 7 bases fitting TRBD1. The J segment lost 8 bases and the V segment lost 5 bases, leaving 8 bases of the junction unmatched. The CDR3 loop spans 14 amino acids. Germline lookup yields CDR1 MNHGY and CDR2 SVAAGI. CDR3 residues: CASSELRGKEKLFF. The CDR3 region has the DNA TGTGCCAGCAGTGAACTCAGGGGGAAAGAAAAACTGTTTTTT.

The chain uses TRBV29-1 and TRBJ1-2; tentative D call: TRBD1 (6 bases). This CDR3 has 14 amino acids. Trimming took off 7 bases at V and 6 bases at J, with 21 bases between the two ends. Germline V gene sequence: CDR1 SQVTM, CDR2 ANQGSEA. Here the CDR3 DNA reads TGCAGCGCGGAGAGGGGGGGGCGGTTACATGGCTACACCTTC. Protein sequence: CSAERGGRLHGYTF.

This clone has a handful of counts. The V and J genes are TRBV5-1 and TRBJ2-2; TRBD2 aligns across 8 bases. V was clipped by 4 bases and J by 3 bases; unmatched bases: 5. Germline CDR1 is SGHRS and CDR2 is YFSETQ. CDR3 length: 15 residues. The DNA for the CDR3 is TGCGCCAGCAGCCCGATAGCGGGGTACACCGGGGAGCTGTTTTTT. Amino acids: CASSPIAGYTGELFF.

Written as DNA, the CDR3 is TGTGCCAGCAGTGAAGGTCGGCTAGCGGGGGTCAATGAGCAGTTCTTC. Translation: CASSEGRLAGVNEQFF. The chain links TRBV6-1 to TRBJ2-1, with TRBD2 identical over 10 bases. Germline assignment: CDR1 MNHNS and CDR2 SASEGT. J was trimmed by 6 bases and V by 1 base; bases with no gene match: 6. This CDR3 has 16 amino acids.

This clone was counted a few times. The chain joins TRBV30 to TRBJ1-1, with D perhaps matching TRBD1 (6 bases). The V gene lost 0 bases and the J gene lost 0 bases, with 17 bases spanning the gap. CDR1 is GTSNPN, CDR2 SVGIG, per germline (reference sequence). The CDR3 extends over 17 amino acids. The chain's CDR3 is CAWSVGGADSVNTEAFF. The DNA for the CDR3 is TGTGCCTGGAGTGTAGGGGGGGCTGACTCCGTGAACACTGAAGCTTTCTTT.

In its sample, this clone was seen a few times. This chain links TRBV12-2 with TRBJ2-7; the tabulated D call, TRBD2, remains unverified against the DNA. TRBV12-2 is designated a pseudogene. This CDR3 has 16 amino acids. CDR3 in amino acids: CASRLKAQDFNYEQYF. CDR3 nucleotide sequence: TGTGCAAGTCGCTTAAAGGCGCAGGACTTTAACTACGAGCAGTACTTC.

This clone was seen ten or more times. The chain couples TRBV6-4 to TRBJ2-2; 8 nucleotides agree with TRBD2. Germline V gene sequence: CDR1 MRHNA, CDR2 SNTAGT. This CDR3 comprises 16 residues. V shed 0 bases, J shed 7 bases, and the junction held 7 bases outside the gene matches. CDR3 region: CASSDSRGDEIGELFF. The CDR3 DNA reads TGTGCCAGCAGTGACTCGCGGGGGGATGAGATCGGGGAGCTGTTTTTT.

The sample holds a few counts of this clone. This chain uses TRBV10-3 with TRBJ2-1; D call uncertain. Trimming took 6 bases from V and 6 from J, leaving 6 bases between them. The germline CDR1 and CDR2 sequences are ENHRY and SYGVKD. The CDR3 is 11 amino acids. This chain's CDR3 is CAISPSNEQFF. The CDR3 DNA follows: TGTGCCATCAGCCCGTCCAATGAGCAGTTCTTC.

This clone was observed many times. The gene calls are TRBV5-1 and TRBJ2-2, with 11 bases aligning to TRBD1. Looked up from germline, CDR1 is SGHRS and CDR2 is YFSETQ. After removal of 2 bases from V and 5 bases from J, the junction contained 11 bases not matched to a gene. This CDR3 is 18 amino acids long. The CDR3 sequence: CASSLLSSGTGGTGELFF. The CDR3 bases are TGCGCCAGCAGCTTACTAAGTTCCGGGACAGGGGGAACCGGGGAGCTGTTTTTT.